What follows are 17 T cell receptor beta chains derived from one specimen sequenced in a study of T-cell memory formation after mild COVID-19. TCRdb called the 5' RACE reads again in MiXCR, with one record for every CDR3 protein. Altogether around 190,000 distinct CDR3 sequences are present, around 18% being singletons, with the ten largest covering roughly 3.9%. Sequenced: PBMCs or a T cell subset sorted from them (not recorded which). These receptors all come from a young man who had mild COVID-19 (a few samples of this study predate the infection). Cell type and time point are not known.

This clonotype was found a few times. J is TRBJ2-6 and V is TRBV7-3; possibly TRBD1 for D (5 bases). The CDR3 sequence is 16 residues long. Trimming cost V 2 bases and J 1 base, with 9 bases left between them. Germline V lookup: CDR1 SGHTA, CDR2 FQGTGA. The CDR3 coding sequence is TGTGCCAGCAGCTTATGGTCAGGGTCTGGGGCCAACGTCCTGACTTTC. Encoded protein: CASSLWSGSGANVLTF.

This chain uses TRBV24-1 with TRBJ2-3; 7 bases are shared with TRBD2. The germline gives CDR1 KGHDR, CDR2 SFDVKD. The CDR3 length is 15 residues. With V trimmed by 4 bases and J by 5 bases, 8 bases remained unmatched. The CDR3 reads CATSDTRGYGDTQYF. The CDR3 DNA sequence: TGTGCCACCAGTGACACGCGGGGGTACGGAGATACGCAGTATTTT.

This clonotype was observed many times. The chain combines TRBV19 with TRBJ2-1, with a tentative D call TRBD1 (5 bases). There are 12 residues in the CDR3. The V gene lost 4 bases and the J gene lost 15 bases, with 16 bases spanning the gap. Germline values: CDR1 LNHDA, CDR2 SQIVND (reference sequence). DNA of the CDR3: TGTGCCAGTAGTAATCCTCTAGGGGCTCCGTTCTTC. It specifies CASSNPLGAPFF.

This clonotype has just a few counts. The chain links TRBV6-5 to TRBJ1-2, with D possibly matching TRBD1 (5 bases). This CDR3 comprises 14 residues. Trimming removed 11 bases at V and 0 bases at J, with 16 bases between. The germline gives CDR1 MNHEY, CDR2 SVGAGI. CDR3 region: CAVARGAANYGYTF. The CDR3 DNA sequence: TGTGCCGTTGCGAGGGGTGCAGCTAACTATGGCTACACCTTC.

This clonotype has a handful of counts. This chain connects TRBV3-1 to TRBJ2-3; D is unclear. This CDR3 is 15 amino acids long. V gave up 0 bases and J gave up 0 bases, with 7 bases separating them. Germline assignment: CDR1 LGHDT and CDR2 YNNKEL (reference sequence). In DNA, the CDR3 is TGTGCCAGCAGCCAAGAATTACTTAGCACAGATACGCAGTATTTT. Translation gives CASSQELLSTDTQYF.

The genes are TRBV24-1 and TRBJ2-3; D possibly matches TRBD1 or TRBD2 (5 bases each). This CDR3 has 17 residues. V was trimmed by 3 bases and J by 4 bases, leaving 19 bases between them. In germline, CDR1 is KGHDR, CDR2 SFDVKD. The CDR3 here is CATSDRGLGGEADTQYF. CDR3 DNA sequence: TGTGCCACCAGTGATAGGGGCCTCGGAGGAGAAGCAGATACGCAGTATTTT.

The rearrangement uses TRBV10-3 and TRBJ1-5, with no clear D. The length of the CDR3 is 13 residues. With 4 bases removed from V and 5 bases from J, the gap between germline ends came to 9 bases. Per the germline V gene, CDR1 is ENHRY and CDR2 is SYGVKD. The CDR3 nucleotides are TGTGCCATCAGTGCAGGAATAGATCAGCCCCAGCATTTT. This codes for CAISAGIDQPQHF.

This clonotype was seen ten or more times. The V gene is TRBV7-2, the J gene TRBJ1-2; 7 nucleotides align to TRBD1. Germline trimming cut 1 base from V and 4 bases from J; bases unmatched to any gene: 0. The germline gives CDR1 SGHTA, CDR2 FQGNSA. This CDR3 is built from 13 residues. CDR3 residues: CASSLGDSYGYTF. Written as DNA, the CDR3 is TGTGCCAGCAGCTTAGGGGACAGCTATGGCTACACCTTC.

This sequence joins TRBV20-1 and TRBJ1-2; TRBD1 might be the D (5 bases). This CDR3 comprises 13 residues. Trimming left V 6 bases short and J 1 base short, with 12 bases between. Germline V gene lookup returns CDR1 DFQATT and CDR2 SNEGSKA (reference sequence). This chain's CDR3 is CSATDGVNYGYTF. Written as DNA, the CDR3 is TGCAGTGCGACAGACGGCGTTAACTATGGCTACACCTTC.

This clonotype has ten or more counts. The genes are TRBV7-2 and TRBJ2-5; D is unresolved. Germline V CDR1 and CDR2: SGHTA, FQGNSA. Between the trimmed V and J ends, which lost 1 base and 4 bases, there was a span of 13 bases. The CDR3 is 15 amino acids. CDR3 in amino acids: CASSLVTDWAETQYF. The CDR3, as DNA: TGTGCCAGCAGCTTAGTAACGGATTGGGCAGAGACCCAGTACTTC.

Written as DNA, the CDR3 is TGCGCCAGCAGCTCGGGGGCCCTCGGCGGCACAGATACGCAGTATTTT. Its protein product is CASSSGALGGTDTQYF. The gene calls are TRBV5-1 and TRBJ2-3; perhaps D is TRBD1 or TRBD2 (6 bases each). Germline V lookup: CDR1 SGHRS, CDR2 YFSETQ. CDR3 size: 16 residues. Trimming stripped 3 bases from V and 1 base from J, with 15 bases between.

This clonotype has a handful of counts. The rearrangement uses TRBV20-1 and TRBJ1-1; no clear D gene. With 6 bases removed from V and 2 bases from J, the gap between germline ends came to 7 bases. The CDR3 contains 11 residues. Germline CDR1 and CDR2: DFQATT and SNEGSKA (reference sequence). This CDR3 is CSATDNTEAFF. As DNA, the CDR3 is TGCAGTGCCACGGATAACACTGAAGCTTTCTTT.

The V gene is TRBV5-1, the J gene TRBJ1-3; the D is unclear. V dropped 5 bases and J dropped 0 bases, with 9 bases sitting between them. Germline loops: CDR1 SGHRS, CDR2 YFSETQ. The CDR3 loop spans 14 amino acids. This chain's CDR3 is CASRDSSSGNTIYF. Here the CDR3 DNA reads TGCGCCAGCAGGGACTCGAGCTCTGGAAACACCATATATTTT. Based on the CDR3 plus reference TRBV5-1 and TRBJ1-3, the full variable domain is KAGVTQTPRYLIKTRGQQVTLSCSPISGHRSVSWYQQTPGQGLQFLFEYFSETQRNKGNFPGRFSGRQFSNSRSEMNVSTLELGDSALYLCASRDSSSGNTIYFGEGSWLTVV.

This clonotype showed up just a few times. This rearrangement joins TRBV5-1 to TRBJ2-5; D is uncertain. The CDR3 consists of 13 residues. The germline CDR1 and CDR2 sequences are SGHRS and YFSETQ. V lost 5 bases, J lost 2 bases, and 10 bases lay in between. In DNA form, the CDR3 reads TGCGCCAGCAGTCCGATCCTTCAAGAGACCCAGTACTTC. Its protein is CASSPILQETQYF.

The chain employs TRBV2 and TRBJ2-1; the match to TRBD2 covers 7 bases. Looked up from germline, CDR1 is SNHLY and CDR2 is FYNNEI. Trimming removed 4 bases from V and 9 bases from J; junction bases left unmatched: 9. The CDR3 length is 14 residues. The CDR3 spells CASSVSGERREQFF. CDR3 nucleotide sequence: TGTGCCAGCAGTGTCAGCGGGGAACGGCGTGAGCAGTTCTTC.

This clonotype was counted a few times. The CDR3 spells CASSFSNQPQHF. CDR3 DNA sequence: TGTGCCAGCAGTTTTAGCAATCAGCCCCAGCATTTT. The V gene is TRBV12-3 or TRBV12-4, the J gene TRBJ1-5; D ambiguous. V was trimmed by 3 bases and J by 0 bases, leaving 0 bases between them. This CDR3 is built from 12 residues.

The chain couples TRBV20-1 to TRBJ2-5, with D perhaps TRBD1 (7 bases). Germline CDR1 DFQATT, CDR2 SNEGSKA (reference sequence). The CDR3 contains 14 residues. V was cut by 1 base and J by 4 bases, with 13 bases left in between. The DNA of the CDR3 is TGCAGTGCTAGAGTCGCGGGACAGACAGAGACCCAGTACTTC. As protein: CSARVAGQTETQYF.